The 4 T cell receptor beta chains below come from one sample, sequenced in a study of cytotoxic CD8 clonotypes in ibrutinib-treated CLL. Produced via immunoSEQ multiplex PCR; TCRdb's table is partial and in-frame only. This sample has 270,000 or so clones, with approximately 76% found just once. Sequenced material: PBMCs, taken at disease progression, from a patient treated with ibrutinib. The origin of the receptors is a human donor with chronic lymphocytic leukemia.

This chain joins TRBV9 and TRBJ1-6, with 10 bases fitting TRBD1. J gave up 10 bases and V 4 bases, and 8 bases lay outside the gene matches. Germline values: CDR1 SGDLS, CDR2 YYNGEE. CDR3 length equals 15 residues. The CDR3 reads CASSSDRGHGSPLHF. CDR3 sequence (DNA): TGTGCCAGCAGCAGCGACAGGGGGCACGGATCACCCCTCCACTTT.

The rearrangement joins TRBV27 to TRBJ1-4; TRBD1 matches 7 bases. The V gene end was trimmed by 5 bases and the J gene end by 3 bases; junction bases not matched to a gene: 12. The CDR3 extends over 17 amino acids. CDR1 and CDR2 (germline): MNHEY, SMNVEV (reference sequence). Here the CDR3 reads CASSPQGEGLANEKLFF. CDR3 coding DNA: TGTGCCAGCAGTCCCCAGGGGGAGGGGCTAGCTAATGAAAAACTGTTTTTT.

The chain recombines TRBV29-1 with TRBJ2-1; 11 positions agree with TRBD1. Germline V gene sequence: CDR1 SQVTM, CDR2 ANQGSEA. CDR3 length: 14 amino acids. With 4 bases clipped from V and 3 bases from J, the junction kept 2 bases outside the gene matches. This CDR3 reads CSVGGTGGYNEQFF. As DNA, the CDR3 is TGCAGCGTTGGAGGGACAGGGGGCTACAATGAGCAGTTCTTC.

V usage is TRBV10-1 and J usage is TRBJ2-2; 7 bases align to TRBD1. Germline V gives CDR1 WNHNN, CDR2 SYGVQD (reference sequence). V shed 3 bases and J 1 base; nucleotides not matched to a gene: 5. The CDR3 loop spans 16 amino acids. The CDR3 nucleotides read TGCGCCAGCAGTGATTACCGGGACAGGAACACCGGGGAGCTGTTTTTT. Translating gives CASSDYRDRNTGELFF.